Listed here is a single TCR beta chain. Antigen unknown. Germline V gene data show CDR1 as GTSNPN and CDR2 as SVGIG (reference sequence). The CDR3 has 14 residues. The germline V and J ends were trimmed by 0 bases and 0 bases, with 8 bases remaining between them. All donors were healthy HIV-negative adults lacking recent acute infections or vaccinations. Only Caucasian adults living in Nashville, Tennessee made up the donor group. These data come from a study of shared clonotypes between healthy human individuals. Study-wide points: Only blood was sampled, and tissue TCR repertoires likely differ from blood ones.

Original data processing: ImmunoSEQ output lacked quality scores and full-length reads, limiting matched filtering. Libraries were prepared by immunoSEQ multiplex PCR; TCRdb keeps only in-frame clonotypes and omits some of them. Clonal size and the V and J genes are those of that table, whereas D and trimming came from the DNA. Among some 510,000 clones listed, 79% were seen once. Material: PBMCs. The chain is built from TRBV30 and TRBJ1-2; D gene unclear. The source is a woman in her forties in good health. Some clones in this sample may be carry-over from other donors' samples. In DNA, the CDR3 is TGTGCCTGGAGTGTTTCAGGTTCTAACTATGGCTACACCTTC. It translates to CAWSVSGSNYGYTF. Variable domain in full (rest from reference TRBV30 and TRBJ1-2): SQTIHQWPATLVQPVGSPLSLECTVEGTSNPNLYWYRQAAGRGLQLLFYSVGIGQISSEVPQNLSASRPQDRQFILSSKKLLLSDSGFYLCAWSVSGSNYGYTFGSGTRLTVV.